This T cell receptor beta chain was identified in a study of neurological immune-mediated disorders. The germline V gene encodes CDR1 SEHNR and CDR2 FQNEAQ (reference sequence). V shed 5 bases and J shed 7 bases, with 9 bases lying between them. The CDR3 extends over 12 amino acids. TCRdb used MiXCR to reprocess the 5' RACE reads, holding one entry per CDR3 protein. The top ten hold 1.7% of the sample, which has 77,000 or so distinct CDR3 sequences, roughly 9.5% seen once. At least ten counts were recorded for this clonotype. Material: PBMCs. The rearrangement links TRBV7-9 to TRBJ2-1, with D hard to call. The TCR comes from a man in his fifties in good health. CDR3 residues: CASSPSGNEQFF. CDR3 coding DNA: TGTGCCAGCAGCCCAAGTGGGAATGAGCAGTTCTTC. Using reference TRBV7-9 and TRBJ2-1 for the parts outside the CDR3, the full variable domain is DTGVSQNPRHKITKRGQNVTFRCDPISEHNRLYWYRQTLGQGPEFLTYFQNEAQLEKSRLLSDRFSAERPKGSFSTLEIQRTEQGDSAMYLCASSPSGNEQFFGPGTRLTVL.